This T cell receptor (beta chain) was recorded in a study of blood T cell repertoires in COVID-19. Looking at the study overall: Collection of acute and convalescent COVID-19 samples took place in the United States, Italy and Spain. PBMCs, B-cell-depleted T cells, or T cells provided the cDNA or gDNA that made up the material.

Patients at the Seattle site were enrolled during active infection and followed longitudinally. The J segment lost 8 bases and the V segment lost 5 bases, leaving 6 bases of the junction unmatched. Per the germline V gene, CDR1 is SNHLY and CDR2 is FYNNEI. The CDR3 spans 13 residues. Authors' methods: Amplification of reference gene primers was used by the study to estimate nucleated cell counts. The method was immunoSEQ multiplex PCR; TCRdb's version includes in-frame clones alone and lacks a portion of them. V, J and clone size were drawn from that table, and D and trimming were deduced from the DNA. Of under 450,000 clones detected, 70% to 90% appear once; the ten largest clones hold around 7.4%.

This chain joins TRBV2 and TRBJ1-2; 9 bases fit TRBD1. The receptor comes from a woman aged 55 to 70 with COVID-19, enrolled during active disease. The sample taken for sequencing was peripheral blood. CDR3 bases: TGTGCCAGCAGTTTACAGGGGGCCGGAGGCTACACCTTC. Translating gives CASSLQGAGGYTF.